Sequencing of this T cell receptor (beta chain) was carried out in a study of cytomegalovirus exposure and HLA in healthy donors. Donors counted as nominally healthy when sampled, yet unrecorded immune exposures were likely. About this clone itself: As yet, its antigen is unknown.

Germline V gives CDR1 DFQATT, CDR2 SNEGSKA (reference sequence). The length of the CDR3 is 11 residues. Broader study findings: As immune exposure information, only CMV serostatus was available. The dataset shows that most TCR sequences were rare, while some public TCRs occurred in many donors.

13 Jbeta primers and 60 Vbeta primers were used for the PCR. Sequenced by immunoSEQ multiplex PCR; TCRdb stores in-frame clones only, minus some. Here the sample spans 150,000 or so clones, about 76% being singletons. The V call is TRBV20-1, the J call TRBJ2-3, with unresolved D. The material sequenced was PBMCs. This clonotype was sampled from a female donor in good health and CMV-seronegative. CDR3 residues: CSIPLTDTQYF. CDR3 nucleotides: TGCAGCATTCCACTCACAGATACGCAGTATTTT.